This is a list of T cell receptor beta chains from one sample in a study of cytomegalovirus exposure and HLA in healthy donors. Assay used: immunoSEQ multiplex PCR; TCRdb lists only in-frame clones, some missing. The sample includes 100,000 to 150,000 clones, approximately 75% of them seen just once. The sequenced material came from PBMCs. The receptors come from a middle-aged man in good health and CMV-seropositive. Each CDR3 is given with its conserved first and last residue. Each record gives: clone size, J gene, D gene, V gene, CDR3 length, CDR3 protein, CDR3 DNA. A D gene is named only where the DNA matches it firmly. Rows may omit the clone size; those that give it use once, few, many or a size class.

clone_size: -
j_call: TRBJ1-2
d_call: -
v_call: TRBV28
cdr3_length: 14
cdr3_aa: CASSGGGGYYGYTF
cdr3_nt: TGTGCCAGCTCGGGCGGGGGCGGGTACTATGGCTACACCTTC

clone_size: -
j_call: TRBJ2-4
d_call: -
v_call: TRBV5-6
cdr3_length: 16
cdr3_aa: CASSLVGARAKNIQYF
cdr3_nt: TGTGCCAGCAGCTTGGTTGGGGCTCGGGCCAAAAACATTCAGTACTTC

clone_size: -
j_call: TRBJ2-7
d_call: -
v_call: TRBV7-2
cdr3_length: 15
cdr3_aa: CASSGGGGREYEQYF
cdr3_nt: TGTGCCAGCAGCGGCGGGGGCGGGAGAGAATACGAGCAGTACTTC

clone_size: -
j_call: TRBJ1-3
d_call: -
v_call: TRBV5-1
cdr3_length: 16
cdr3_aa: CASSLGQEITGNTIYF
cdr3_nt: TGCGCCAGCAGCTTGGGACAGGAGATAACTGGAAACACCATATATTTT

clone_size: -
j_call: TRBJ2-6
d_call: -
v_call: TRBV4-2
cdr3_length: 15
cdr3_aa: CASSLTTSGANVLTF
cdr3_nt: TGTGCCAGCAGCCTAACAACCTCTGGGGCCAACGTCCTGACTTTC

clone_size: -
j_call: TRBJ2-7
d_call: TRBD1
v_call: TRBV27
cdr3_length: 15
cdr3_aa: CASSAPTGGYYEQYF
cdr3_nt: TGTGCCAGCAGCGCCCCGACAGGGGGTTACTACGAGCAGTACTTC

clone_size: -
j_call: TRBJ1-1
d_call: -
v_call: TRBV11-2
cdr3_length: 13
cdr3_aa: CASSLDRNTEAFF
cdr3_nt: TGTGCCAGCAGCTTAGACCGGAACACTGAAGCTTTCTTT

clone_size: -
j_call: TRBJ2-7
d_call: TRBD1
v_call: TRBV9
cdr3_length: 15
cdr3_aa: CASSVAIDRVYEQYF
cdr3_nt: TGTGCCAGCAGCGTAGCTATCGACAGGGTCTACGAGCAGTACTTC

clone_size: -
j_call: TRBJ1-1
d_call: TRBD1
v_call: TRBV5-1
cdr3_length: 13
cdr3_aa: CASSSTGDTEAFF
cdr3_nt: TGCGCCAGCAGCTCAACAGGGGACACTGAAGCTTTCTTT

clone_size: once
j_call: TRBJ2-5
d_call: -
v_call: TRBV20-1
cdr3_length: 11
cdr3_aa: CSAKGSGTQYF
cdr3_nt: TGCAGTGCCAAGGGCAGCGGGACCCAGTACTTC

clone_size: -
j_call: TRBJ2-3
d_call: -
v_call: TRBV10-1
cdr3_length: 14
cdr3_aa: CASSDSERGNTQYF
cdr3_nt: TGCGCCAGCAGTGATAGTGAGCGCGGAAATACGCAGTATTTT

clone_size: -
j_call: TRBJ2-7
d_call: TRBD2
v_call: TRBV10-2
cdr3_length: 15
cdr3_aa: CASRTGTSGSYEQYF
cdr3_nt: TGCGCCAGCAGGACCGGGACTAGCGGTTCCTACGAGCAGTACTTC

clone_size: -
j_call: TRBJ1-5
d_call: -
v_call: TRBV28
cdr3_length: 14
cdr3_aa: CASTLPGQFQPQHF
cdr3_nt: TGTGCCAGCACCCTCCCCGGACAGTTTCAGCCCCAGCATTTT

clone_size: -
j_call: TRBJ1-2
d_call: -
v_call: TRBV29-1
cdr3_length: 13
cdr3_aa: CSVQGRLSNGYTF
cdr3_nt: TGCAGCGTTCAGGGAAGACTCTCCAATGGCTACACCTTC

clone_size: -
j_call: TRBJ2-1
d_call: -
v_call: TRBV5-6
cdr3_length: 17
cdr3_aa: CASSLTGSHTNYNEQFF
cdr3_nt: TGTGCCAGCAGCCTTACAGGAAGCCACACTAACTACAATGAGCAGTTCTTC

clone_size: once
j_call: TRBJ1-2
d_call: -
v_call: TRBV7-9
cdr3_length: 15
cdr3_aa: CASSPSAGGSYGYTF
cdr3_nt: TGTGCCAGCAGCCCGTCCGCGGGCGGCAGCTATGGCTACACCTTC

clone_size: -
j_call: TRBJ1-1
d_call: -
v_call: TRBV6-5
cdr3_length: 15
cdr3_aa: CASSPRGLGHTEAFF
cdr3_nt: TGTGCCAGCAGCCCACGGGGTTTAGGGCACACTGAAGCTTTCTTT

clone_size: -
j_call: TRBJ1-1
d_call: TRBD1
v_call: TRBV18
cdr3_length: 18
cdr3_aa: CASSPQRGTVLGRTEAFF
cdr3_nt: TGTGCCAGCTCACCACAAAGGGGGACAGTACTTGGCCGCACTGAAGCTTTCTTT

clone_size: -
j_call: TRBJ2-2
d_call: TRBD1
v_call: TRBV29-1
cdr3_length: 16
cdr3_aa: CSVERDRGANTGELFF
cdr3_nt: TGCAGCGTTGAAAGGGACAGAGGCGCGAACACCGGGGAGCTGTTTTTT

clone_size: -
j_call: TRBJ1-2
d_call: -
v_call: TRBV30
cdr3_length: 11
cdr3_aa: CAWSIGKGYTF
cdr3_nt: TGTGCCTGGAGTATTGGCAAGGGCTACACCTTC

clone_size: few
j_call: TRBJ2-3
d_call: -
v_call: TRBV29-1
cdr3_length: 13
cdr3_aa: CSGRGWDTDTQYF
cdr3_nt: TGCAGTGGACGGGGGTGGGACACAGATACGCAGTATTTT

clone_size: -
j_call: TRBJ2-1
d_call: TRBD2
v_call: TRBV5-1
cdr3_length: 16
cdr3_aa: CASIRGGKGIGNEQFF
cdr3_nt: TGCGCCAGCATCCGGGGGGGGAAGGGTATAGGGAATGAGCAGTTCTTC

clone_size: once
j_call: TRBJ2-3
d_call: TRBD2
v_call: TRBV28
cdr3_length: 15
cdr3_aa: CASSPGLAGTDTQYF
cdr3_nt: TGTGCCAGCAGTCCCGGGTTAGCGGGGACAGATACGCAGTATTTT

clone_size: -
j_call: TRBJ2-7
d_call: -
v_call: TRBV5-4
cdr3_length: 16
cdr3_aa: CASSLTGKWGPDEQYF
cdr3_nt: TGTGCCAGCAGCTTGACCGGGAAGTGGGGTCCGGACGAGCAGTACTTC

clone_size: -
j_call: TRBJ2-7
d_call: -
v_call: TRBV10-1
cdr3_length: 13
cdr3_aa: CASSAGTPYEQYF
cdr3_nt: TGCGCCAGCAGTGCCGGGACTCCCTACGAGCAGTACTTC

clone_size: -
j_call: TRBJ2-2
d_call: TRBD1
v_call: TRBV10-3
cdr3_length: 15
cdr3_aa: CAISAGGSVTGELFF
cdr3_nt: TGTGCCATCAGTGCAGGGGGCAGCGTCACCGGGGAGCTGTTTTTT

clone_size: -
j_call: TRBJ2-2
d_call: -
v_call: TRBV13
cdr3_length: 16
cdr3_aa: CASSLWTGGLSGELFF
cdr3_nt: TGTGCCAGCAGCCTGTGGACTGGAGGCCTTTCCGGGGAGCTGTTTTTT

clone_size: -
j_call: TRBJ2-5
d_call: -
v_call: TRBV18
cdr3_length: 13
cdr3_aa: CASSPRASETQYF
cdr3_nt: TGTGCCAGCTCACCACGAGCCTCGGAGACCCAGTACTTC

clone_size: few
j_call: TRBJ2-1
d_call: TRBD2
v_call: TRBV7-9
cdr3_length: 18
cdr3_aa: CASRPPFRLAGTQNEQFF
cdr3_nt: TGTGCCAGCAGACCACCATTCCGACTAGCGGGGACGCAAAATGAGCAGTTCTTC

clone_size: -
j_call: TRBJ2-1
d_call: TRBD2
v_call: TRBV10-1
cdr3_length: 14
cdr3_aa: CASSERAAGDEQFF
cdr3_nt: TGCGCCAGCAGTGAGCGGGCAGCGGGAGATGAGCAGTTCTTC

clone_size: -
j_call: TRBJ2-1
d_call: TRBD1
v_call: TRBV9
cdr3_length: 15
cdr3_aa: CASSASSQGGNEQFF
cdr3_nt: TGTGCCAGCAGCGCAAGTTCACAGGGGGGTAATGAGCAGTTCTTC

clone_size: -
j_call: TRBJ2-6
d_call: -
v_call: TRBV27
cdr3_length: 18
cdr3_aa: CASSFRRGTLSGANVLTF
cdr3_nt: TGTGCCAGCAGTTTTAGGCGCGGGACGCTCTCTGGGGCCAACGTCCTGACTTTC

clone_size: few
j_call: TRBJ1-1
d_call: -
v_call: TRBV5-1
cdr3_length: 15
cdr3_aa: CASTGGGLANTEAFF
cdr3_nt: TGCGCCAGCACGGGCGGGGGACTAGCTAACACTGAAGCTTTCTTT

clone_size: -
j_call: TRBJ1-1
d_call: -
v_call: TRBV7-2
cdr3_length: 13
cdr3_aa: CASAGGLATEAFF
cdr3_nt: TGTGCCTCGGCCGGGGGGTTGGCCACTGAAGCTTTCTTT

clone_size: -
j_call: TRBJ2-7
d_call: TRBD1
v_call: TRBV5-1
cdr3_length: 14
cdr3_aa: CASRGQTSSYEQYF
cdr3_nt: TGCGCCTCGAGGGGGCAGACCAGCTCCTACGAGCAGTACTTC

clone_size: once
j_call: TRBJ2-5
d_call: TRBD1
v_call: TRBV7-3
cdr3_length: 13
cdr3_aa: CASSLTTGGEQYF
cdr3_nt: TGTGCCAGCAGCTTAACAACAGGGGGAGAGCAGTACTTC

clone_size: -
j_call: TRBJ1-2
d_call: TRBD1
v_call: TRBV5-1
cdr3_length: 13
cdr3_aa: CASSPLGGDGYTF
cdr3_nt: TGCGCCAGCAGCCCCCTAGGGGGCGATGGCTACACCTTC

clone_size: -
j_call: TRBJ2-3
d_call: TRBD2
v_call: TRBV19
cdr3_length: 16
cdr3_aa: CASSGSGRAGADTQYF
cdr3_nt: TGTGCCAGTAGTGGTAGCGGGAGGGCCGGCGCAGATACGCAGTATTTT

clone_size: -
j_call: TRBJ2-1
d_call: -
v_call: TRBV19
cdr3_length: 15
cdr3_aa: CASSQNTGSYNEQFF
cdr3_nt: TGTGCCAGTAGCCAAAACACGGGTTCCTACAATGAGCAGTTCTTC

clone_size: -
j_call: TRBJ2-5
d_call: -
v_call: TRBV6-1
cdr3_length: 16
cdr3_aa: CASSEAASPGQETQYF
cdr3_nt: TGTGCCAGCAGTGAAGCGGCCAGCCCCGGGCAAGAGACCCAGTACTTC

clone_size: once
j_call: TRBJ1-4
d_call: -
v_call: TRBV5-1
cdr3_length: 15
cdr3_aa: CASSFRAATNEKLFF
cdr3_nt: TGCGCCAGCAGCTTTAGAGCTGCAACTAATGAAAAACTGTTTTTT

clone_size: -
j_call: TRBJ2-7
d_call: TRBD1
v_call: TRBV28
cdr3_length: 15
cdr3_aa: CASTETGTATYEQYF
cdr3_nt: TGTGCCAGCACCGAGACCGGGACAGCGACCTACGAGCAGTACTTC

clone_size: few
j_call: TRBJ1-1
d_call: TRBD1
v_call: TRBV7-9
cdr3_length: 15
cdr3_aa: CASSPHSGQGTEAFF
cdr3_nt: TGTGCCAGCAGCCCACACTCCGGACAGGGCACTGAAGCTTTCTTT

clone_size: few
j_call: TRBJ1-1
d_call: -
v_call: TRBV11-2
cdr3_length: 13
cdr3_aa: CASSLDRNTEAFF
cdr3_nt: TGTGCCAGCAGCTTAGACAGGAACACTGAAGCTTTCTTT

clone_size: once
j_call: TRBJ2-3
d_call: -
v_call: TRBV11-3
cdr3_length: 15
cdr3_aa: CASSPDGGSTDTQYF
cdr3_nt: TGTGCCAGCAGCCCAGACGGGGGAAGCACAGATACGCAGTATTTT